Each of the 28 T cell receptor beta chains below was sequenced from the same sample in a study of T-cell reconstitution after alpha-beta-depleted transplantation in children. The TCRbeta library incorporated unique molecular identifiers. From the PCR reads, TCRdb called clonotypes with MiXCR, one entry per CDR3 protein. The profile covers over 200,000 distinct CDR3 sequences, with roughly a tenth appearing a single time and 5% to 7% taken by the ten largest. The input for sequencing was PBMCs from the stem cell graft donor, taken from the stem cell graft. These receptor sequences come from a human donor who donated a stem cell graft to a child with acute lymphoblastic leukemia.

The rearrangement joins TRBV10-3 to TRBJ1-2; D call uncertain. The ends were cut back, 0 bases at V and 4 bases at J, with 15 bases in the middle. This CDR3 is 16 amino acids long. Looked up from germline, CDR1 is ENHRY and CDR2 is SYGVKD. CDR3 sequence reads: CAISESSMGSFYGYTF. The DNA of the CDR3 is TGTGCCATCAGTGAGTCGAGTATGGGTTCTTTCTATGGCTACACCTTC.

This clonotype has only a few counts. At one end, the junction sequence differs from germline, possibly due to a read error. V gene TRBV19 combines with J gene TRBJ2-7, with 9 bases that match TRBD1. CDR3 length equals 14 residues. Germline-derived CDR1 and CDR2 are LNHDA and SQIVND (reference sequence). The CDR3 nucleotides read TGTGCCAGTAGTATGGGACAGGGTCTGGACGACCAGTACTTC. Its translation is CASSMGQGLDDQYF.

The J gene is TRBJ1-1, the V gene TRBV24-1, with D tentatively TRBD1 (6 bases). The CDR3 runs 15 residues. The V gene's germline CDR1 is KGHDR and CDR2 SFDVKD. With 5 bases removed from V and 1 base from J, the gap between germline ends came to 13 bases. The CDR3 protein is CATSAQTGPNTEAFF. The CDR3 DNA reads TGTGCCACCAGTGCCCAGACAGGTCCGAACACTGAAGCTTTCTTT.

This clonotype was seen repeatedly, ten times or more. The chain combines TRBV12-3 or TRBV12-4 with TRBJ1-1; no clear D. The CDR3 has 14 amino acids. With 3 bases removed from V and 2 bases from J, the gap between germline ends came to 10 bases. DNA of the CDR3: TGTGCCAGCAGTTTCCAGGTCCTTAACACTGAAGCTTTCTTT. It yields the protein CASSFQVLNTEAFF.

This sequence joins TRBV5-1 and TRBJ1-3; tentatively, D is TRBD1 (6 bases). CDR1 is SGHRS, CDR2 YFSETQ, per germline. Trimming removed 0 bases from V and 4 bases from J, with 11 bases in between. This CDR3 contains 15 residues. The CDR3 loop is CASSLESTGGNTIYF. The CDR3 DNA reads as TGCGCCAGCAGCTTGGAGTCTACAGGGGGAAACACCATATATTTT.

This clonotype was counted ten times or more. In nucleotides, the CDR3 is TGCAGTGCTACTGGGGGGGGCACCGGGGAGCTGTTTTTT. Amino acids: CSATGGGTGELFF. The chain recombines TRBV20-1 with TRBJ2-2; 7 nucleotides agree with TRBD2. Germline V lookup: CDR1 DFQATT, CDR2 SNEGSKA (reference sequence). V lost 4 bases and J lost 4; bases outside the gene matches: 3. This CDR3 contains 13 residues.

This clonotype has at least ten counts. The chain employs TRBV7-9 and TRBJ2-7; no definite D call. Germline CDR1 reads SEHNR; CDR2 reads FQNEAQ (reference sequence). The CDR3 sequence is 11 residues long. The V end was cut by 5 bases, the J end by 5 bases, with 7 bases between. In DNA, the CDR3 is TGTGCCAGCAGCAGCGACCACGAGCAGTACTTC. Encoded protein: CASSSDHEQYF.

This chain uses TRBV27 with TRBJ1-2; D gene uncertain. Germline lookup yields CDR1 MNHEY and CDR2 SMNVEV (reference sequence). V was shortened by 6 bases and J by 3 bases, with 11 bases between the two germline ends. The CDR3 loop spans 13 amino acids. CDR3 bases: TGTGCCAGCAGCGCTAGATTAGACTATGGCTACACCTTC. Translation gives CASSARLDYGYTF.

This clonotype occurred many times. The chain links TRBV5-5 to TRBJ2-5, with D unresolved. Germline assignment: CDR1 SGHKS and CDR2 YYEKEE (reference sequence). V lost 2 bases and J lost 0, with 8 bases in between. This CDR3 spans 14 amino acids. The CDR3 DNA is TGTGCCAGCAGCTTAGTCTGGGACCAAGAGACCCAGTACTTC. This gives the protein CASSLVWDQETQYF.

This clonotype has ten or more counts. The V gene is TRBV5-5, the J gene TRBJ1-1; 7 nucleotides line up with TRBD1. This CDR3 spans 14 amino acids. Losses at the gene ends were 4 bases for V and 2 bases for J; bases not matched to a gene: 5. CDR1 is SGHKS and CDR2 is YYEKEE in the germline V gene (reference sequence). The CDR3 nucleotides read TGTGCCAGCAGCGCCCGGGACAGTAACACTGAAGCTTTCTTT. It translates to CASSARDSNTEAFF.

There are many counts of this clonotype. The chain joins TRBV5-8 to TRBJ1-6; TRBD1 might be the D (6 bases). This CDR3 has 16 residues. The V end was cut by 4 bases, the J end by 0 bases, with 11 bases between. The germline gives CDR1 SGHTS, CDR2 YDEGEE. Here the CDR3 reads CASSGGSSSYNSPLHF. In DNA, the CDR3 is TGTGCCAGCAGCGGGGGCTCTAGCTCCTATAATTCACCCCTCCACTTT.

The table lists this clonotype with many counts. The chain employs TRBV9 and TRBJ2-3; 16 bases line up with TRBD2. V gave up 3 bases and J gave up 3 bases; unmatched junction bases: 4. The CDR3 length is 17 residues. From germline, CDR1 is SGDLS and CDR2 YYNGEE. CDR3 sequence reads: CASSDGTSGGVTDTQYF. The DNA for the CDR3 is TGTGCCAGCAGCGACGGGACTAGCGGGGGGGTGACAGATACGCAGTATTTT.

This chain uses TRBV30 with TRBJ2-5; 9 nucleotides line up with TRBD2. This CDR3 contains 13 residues. After removal of 2 bases from V and 3 bases from J, the junction contained 1 base not matched to a gene. Germline V gene data show CDR1 as GTSNPN and CDR2 as SVGIG (reference sequence). The CDR3: CAWSSGGKETQYF. CDR3 DNA sequence: TGTGCCTGGAGTAGCGGGGGGAAAGAGACCCAGTACTTC. Complete variable domain (other parts from reference TRBV30 and TRBJ2-5): SQTIHQWPATLVQPVGSPLSLECTVEGTSNPNLYWYRQAAGRGLQLLFYSVGIGQISSEVPQNLSASRPQDRQFILSSKKLLLSDSGFYLCAWSSGGKETQYFGPGTRLLVL.

J is TRBJ2-1 and V is TRBV5-1; D is possibly TRBD1 or TRBD2 (5 bases each). V dropped 3 bases and J dropped 8 bases, with 12 bases sitting between them. In germline, CDR1 is SGHRS, CDR2 YFSETQ. The CDR3 extends over 13 amino acids. The CDR3 sequence is CASSSNLGDEQFF. The CDR3 DNA is TGCGCCAGCAGCTCAAACCTGGGGGATGAGCAGTTCTTC.

There are many counts of this clonotype. The chain joins TRBV10-3 to TRBJ2-3, with no clear D. V was clipped by 8 bases and J by 3 bases, with 6 bases between them. The CDR3 is made up of 11 amino acids. Germline V CDR1 and CDR2: ENHRY, SYGVKD. The CDR3 sequence: CAILRTDTQYF. The CDR3, as DNA: TGTGCCATCCTGCGGACAGATACGCAGTATTTT.

This clonotype occurred many times. The chain recombines TRBV15 with TRBJ2-1; 10 bases match TRBD2. The germline gives CDR1 LNHNV, CDR2 YYDKDF (reference sequence). The CDR3 runs 15 residues. J was trimmed by 6 bases and V by 0 bases; bases with no gene match: 2. CDR3 bases: TGTGCCACCAGCAGAGAAGCGGGGGGGGTCAATGAGCAGTTCTTC. Protein product: CATSREAGGVNEQFF.

A few counts support this clonotype. The chain links TRBV18 to TRBJ2-7; D is perhaps TRBD1 or TRBD2 (5 bases each). The CDR3 sequence is 15 residues long. Trimming shortened V by 2 bases and J by 2 bases, and 13 bases separated the two germline ends. Germline values: CDR1 KGHSH, CDR2 LQKENI. The CDR3: CASSPMGTGTYEQYF. The CDR3 DNA sequence: TGTGCCAGCTCACCAATGGGGACGGGAACCTACGAGCAGTACTTC.

This clonotype was picked up many times. The chain recombines TRBV5-1 with TRBJ2-7; TRBD1 matches 7 bases. Per germline, CDR1 SGHRS and CDR2 YFSETQ. The J segment lost 2 bases and the V segment lost 1 base, leaving 3 bases of the junction unmatched. The CDR3 is made up of 14 amino acids. DNA of the CDR3: TGCGCCAGCAGCTTGCAGGGGGATCCCTACGAGCAGTACTTC. This gives the protein CASSLQGDPYEQYF.

This clonotype was recorded a few times. This chain links TRBV24-1 with TRBJ2-3; TRBD2 matches at 11 bases. Germline CDR1 is KGHDR and CDR2 is SFDVKD. The V and J ends lost 4 bases and 0 bases, in that order; junction bases with no gene match: 8. This CDR3 region has 18 residues. Here the CDR3 DNA reads TGTGCCACCAGTGACACACCGGGACTAGCGGCTAGCACAGATACGCAGTATTTT. Translating it yields CATSDTPGLAASTDTQYF.

This clonotype appeared a few times. This chain links TRBV30 with TRBJ2-1, with a possible D match to TRBD1 (5 bases). The V gene's germline CDR1 is GTSNPN and CDR2 SVGIG (reference sequence). The CDR3 length is 12 residues. V was cut by 4 bases and J by 5 bases, with 9 bases left in between. The CDR3 DNA reads TGTGCCTGGACAGGGTGGAACAATGAGCAGTTCTTC. It yields the protein CAWTGWNNEQFF.

The CDR3, as DNA: TGCAGTGCTAGAAATCCAGGGGGGGAACGTGGCTACACCTTC. This encodes CSARNPGGERGYTF. The chain couples TRBV20-1 to TRBJ1-2, with 7 bases aligning to TRBD1. CDR1 and CDR2 from the germline V gene are DFQATT and SNEGSKA (reference sequence). V lost 2 bases to trimming and J lost 7 bases; unmatched junction nucleotides: 10. This CDR3 is built from 14 residues.

This clonotype has only a few counts. The chain joins TRBV10-3 to TRBJ2-7; the D is unclear. The CDR3 runs 13 residues. Germline CDR1 ENHRY, CDR2 SYGVKD. Trimming took off 3 bases at V and 3 bases at J, with 9 bases between the two ends. The CDR3 DNA reads as TGTGCCATCAGTGATGCCTTACACTACGAGCAGTACTTC. It yields the protein CAISDALHYEQYF.

This clonotype has a count of ten or more. V usage is TRBV3-1 and J usage is TRBJ1-2; D not certain. Trimming pared 1 base from V and 1 base from J, leaving 7 bases between. From germline, CDR1 is LGHDT and CDR2 YNNKEL (reference sequence). The CDR3 consists of 14 residues. This chain's CDR3 is CASSQVLNNYGYTF. The CDR3 nucleotides read TGTGCCAGCAGCCAAGTGTTGAATAACTATGGCTACACCTTC.

The V gene is TRBV12-3 or TRBV12-4, the J gene TRBJ1-6, with TRBD1 as a possible D gene (5 bases). This CDR3 comprises 14 residues. V lost 5 bases and J 14 bases, leaving 19 bases between the germline ends. The CDR3: CASSPGTGVLSLHF. The CDR3 DNA follows: TGTGCCAGCAGTCCTGGGACCGGGGTACTATCCCTCCACTTT.

The V call is TRBV19, the J call TRBJ1-2, with unresolved D. The CDR3 contains 14 residues. V lost 6 bases, J lost 8 bases, and 19 bases lay in between. Germline CDR1 reads LNHDA; CDR2 reads SQIVND (reference sequence). CDR3 region: CASSLQGLPGGYTF. In DNA, the CDR3 is TGTGCCAGTAGCCTACAAGGGCTCCCAGGAGGCTACACCTTC.

Remarks on this clonotype: Being one base from a much bigger clone, this may be a read error. The conserved phenylalanine or tryptophan normally closing the CDR3 is absent here, so this likely arose from a read error. The chain employs TRBV29-1 and TRBJ1-4; D may be TRBD1 (6 bases). Germline-derived CDR1 and CDR2 are SQVTM and ANQGSEA. V lost 4 bases, J lost 4 bases, and 10 bases lay in between. The CDR3 sequence is 13 residues long. CDR3 loop: CSVVQGDNEKLFY. CDR3 coding DNA: TGCAGCGTTGTACAGGGCGATAATGAAAAACTGTTTTAT.

This clonotype was observed at least ten times. This chain joins TRBV5-1 and TRBJ1-1; no definite D call. With 0 bases removed from V and 4 bases from J, the gap between germline ends came to 10 bases. This CDR3 comprises 14 residues. Germline V gives CDR1 SGHRS, CDR2 YFSETQ. The CDR3 is CASSLAGEATEAFF. Here the CDR3 DNA reads TGCGCCAGCAGCTTGGCCGGGGAGGCCACTGAAGCTTTCTTT.

CDR3 sequence: CASSLSRALSEQYF. CDR3 DNA: TGTGCCAGCAGCCTATCCCGGGCCCTTAGCGAGCAGTACTTC. V and J are TRBV12-3 or TRBV12-4 and TRBJ2-7; no definite D call. The ends were cut back, 6 bases at V and 6 bases at J, with 18 bases in the middle. CDR3 length: 14 residues.